These 23 T cell receptor beta chains were all obtained from the same sample, sequenced in a study of neurological immune-mediated disorders. TCRdb redid the calling of the 5' RACE reads with MiXCR, one entry per CDR3 protein. The sample yields about 62,000 distinct CDR3 sequences, around 3.8% seen once. The sequencing input was PBMCs. These receptors all stem from a woman aged 45-65 years with multiple sclerosis.

Points on this clonotype: Just one base apart from a much larger clone, this may be a read error. V and J are TRBV29-1 and TRBJ1-3; TRBD1 matches 7 bases. Germline V CDR1 and CDR2: SQVTM, ANQGSEA. This CDR3 region has 14 residues. The V gene end was trimmed by 6 bases and the J gene end by 1 base; junction bases not matched to a gene: 6. CDR3 sequence reads: CSVETGRSGNTIYF. DNA for the CDR3: TGCAGCGTCGAGACAGGGAGATCTGGAAACACCATATATTTT.

This clonotype was counted ten times or more. This chain connects TRBV7-3 to TRBJ2-1; D may correspond to TRBD1 or TRBD2 (6 bases each). The length of the CDR3 is 13 residues. V dropped 2 bases and J dropped 9 bases, with 11 bases sitting between them. Germline-derived CDR1 and CDR2 are SGHTA and FQGTGA. CDR3 amino acids: CASSLRRGLEQFF. The CDR3 DNA reads as TGTGCCAGCAGCTTACGACGGGGGCTTGAGCAGTTCTTC. The variable domain in full, with the rest retrieved from reference TRBV7-3 and TRBJ2-1, is GAGVSQTPSNKVTEKGKYVELRCDPISGHTALYWYRQSLGQGPEFLIYFQGTGAADDSGLPNDRFFAVRPEGSVSTLKIQRTERGDSAVYLCASSLRRGLEQFFGPGTRLTVL.

This clonotype has at least ten counts. This rearrangement joins TRBV7-9 to TRBJ1-1; 8 positions match TRBD1. This CDR3 contains 14 residues. Unmatched junction bases numbered 6, after V lost 3 bases and J lost 6 bases. Germline CDR1 reads SEHNR; CDR2 reads FQNEAQ (reference sequence). The CDR3 DNA reads TGTGCCAGCAGCTTCGAGACAGGGGCCCCTGAAGCTTTCTTT. Translated: CASSFETGAPEAFF.

Ten or more counts support this clonotype. J is TRBJ1-6 and V is TRBV7-9; possibly TRBD1 for D (5 bases). The CDR3 length is 14 residues. V lost 5 bases, J lost 11 bases, and 16 bases lay in between. CDR1 and CDR2 (germline): SEHNR, FQNEAQ (reference sequence). The CDR3 DNA sequence: TGTGCCAGCAGCCGCGATGTCGGGGGTACACCCCTCCACTTT. As protein: CASSRDVGGTPLHF.

This clonotype was picked up many times. The chain couples TRBV5-1 to TRBJ2-3; D possibly corresponds to TRBD2 (6 bases). The V gene lost 0 bases and the J gene lost 3 bases, with 11 bases spanning the gap. CDR3 length equals 15 residues. Per germline, CDR1 SGHRS and CDR2 YFSETQ. DNA for the CDR3: TGCGCCAGCAGCTTGGGACTAGTTCTTACAGATACGCAGTATTTT. Its protein is CASSLGLVLTDTQYF.

Many counts were recorded for this clonotype. This chain uses TRBV20-1 with TRBJ1-6; D gene ambiguous. The germline CDR1 and CDR2 sequences are DFQATT and SNEGSKA (reference sequence). The CDR3 is 13 residues long. The ends were cut back, 6 bases at V and 10 bases at J, with 16 bases in the middle. The CDR3 protein is CSAGEGKESPLHF. The CDR3, as DNA: TGCAGTGCCGGGGAGGGAAAGGAATCACCCCTCCACTTT.

This clonotype was seen a few times. The junction departs from germline at one end; a sequencing error may be responsible. This chain joins TRBV7-2 and TRBJ1-5; D is unclear. The CDR3 runs to 13 residues. CDR1 is SGHTA and CDR2 is FQGNSA in the germline V gene. This CDR3 reads CASSSWVYQPQNF. The CDR3 DNA sequence: TGTGCCAGCAGCTCGTGGGTGTATCAGCCCCAGAATTTT.

Many counts were recorded for this clonotype. The chain carries TRBV20-1 and TRBJ2-1; D uncertain. V shed 0 bases and J shed 0 bases, with 12 bases lying between them. Germline V gene sequence: CDR1 DFQATT, CDR2 SNEGSKA (reference sequence). The CDR3 contains 16 residues. The CDR3 DNA sequence: TGCAGTGCTAGAGATCTCAGCGTAAGCTCCTACAATGAGCAGTTCTTC. Its translation: CSARDLSVSSYNEQFF.

The J gene is TRBJ1-2, the V gene TRBV19; D not resolved. CDR1 and CDR2 (germline): LNHDA, SQIVND (reference sequence). V lost 4 bases and J 3 bases, leaving 15 bases between the germline ends. The CDR3 extends over 15 amino acids. DNA for the CDR3: TGTGCCAGTAGTAGGTCCGCGGTCGGAGACTATGGCTACACCTTC. Translation gives CASSRSAVGDYGYTF. Complete variable domain (other parts from reference TRBV19 and TRBJ1-2): DGGITQSPKYLFRKEGQNVTLSCEQNLNHDAMYWYRQDPGQGLRLIYYSQIVNDFQKGDIAEGYSVSREKKESFPLTVTSAQKNPTAFYLCASSRSAVGDYGYTFGSGTRLTVV.

This clonotype showed up many times. The chain is built from TRBV3-1 and TRBJ1-2; D not resolved. The V gene's germline CDR1 is LGHDT and CDR2 YNNKEL (reference sequence). The CDR3 totals 13 residues. Trimming took 1 base from V and 8 from J, leaving 11 bases between them. The CDR3 loop reads CASSQGPFGGYTF. CDR3 sequence (DNA): TGTGCCAGCAGCCAAGGACCGTTCGGAGGCTACACCTTC.

The V and J genes are TRBV5-1 and TRBJ2-7; tentative D call: TRBD1 (6 bases). V was shortened by 5 bases and J by 1 base, with 10 bases between the two germline ends. This CDR3 spans 13 amino acids. Germline CDR1 is SGHRS and CDR2 is YFSETQ. The CDR3 bases are TGCGCCAGCAGGGAGACAGGATCCTACGAGCAGTACTTC. Amino acids: CASRETGSYEQYF.

The rearrangement links TRBV10-3 to TRBJ2-7; 11 bases are shared with TRBD1. Germline assignment: CDR1 ENHRY and CDR2 SYGVKD. The CDR3 is 14 amino acids. J gave up 3 bases and V 10 bases, and 8 bases lay outside the gene matches. The CDR3 coding sequence is TGTGCCACAAGGACAGGGGGCGGGGGCTACGAGCAGTACTTC. This codes for CATRTGGGGYEQYF.

This clonotype was seen ten or more times. The V and J genes are TRBV14 and TRBJ2-2; unclear D gene. The germline gives CDR1 SGHDN, CDR2 FVKESK. V shed 0 bases and J shed 4 bases, with 6 bases lying between them. CDR3 length: 14 residues. In DNA form, the CDR3 reads TGTGCCAGCAGCCAAGAAGCCAGCACCGGGGAGCTGTTTTTT. As protein: CASSQEASTGELFF.

This chain connects TRBV28 to TRBJ2-1; D is possibly TRBD1 (5 bases). CDR3 length equals 13 residues. Germline lookup yields CDR1 MDHEN and CDR2 SYDVKM. Trimming pared 8 bases from V and 7 bases from J, leaving 15 bases between. CDR3 protein: CASGRDRPNEQFF. For the CDR3, the DNA is TGTGCCAGCGGCCGTGACAGACCAAATGAGCAGTTCTTC.

This clonotype was counted a few times. The rearrangement uses TRBV18 and TRBJ1-2; 7 positions match TRBD1. This CDR3 region has 14 residues. In germline, CDR1 is KGHSH, CDR2 LQKENI. V lost 3 bases to trimming and J lost 4 bases; unmatched junction nucleotides: 5. CDR3 DNA sequence: TGTGCCAGCTCACCGGGACAGCGAAGCTATGGCTACACCTTC. It codes for CASSPGQRSYGYTF. The full variable domain, with the rest looked up from reference TRBV18 and TRBJ1-2, is NAGVMQNPRHLVRRRGQEARLRCSPMKGHSHVYWYRQLPEEGLKFMVYLQKENIIDESGMPKERFSAEFPKEGPSILRIQQVVRGDSAAYFCASSPGQRSYGYTFGSGTRLTVV.

In this sample, this clonotype turned up many times. The rearrangement uses TRBV5-1 and TRBJ1-5; 9 bases align to TRBD1. This CDR3 region has 16 residues. The junction had 11 bases not matched to a gene; V was cut back by 4 bases and J by 6 bases. Germline V gene sequence: CDR1 SGHRS, CDR2 YFSETQ. CDR3 region: CASSPGTGTVGQPQHF. The CDR3 coding sequence is TGCGCCAGCAGCCCAGGGACAGGGACCGTCGGTCAGCCCCAGCATTTT.

This clonotype has more than one count but fewer than ten. The V call is TRBV7-9, the J call TRBJ1-1; perhaps TRBD1 as D (5 bases). The CDR3 length is 14 residues. Germline V gene lookup returns CDR1 SEHNR and CDR2 FQNEAQ (reference sequence). The V end was cut by 6 bases, the J end by 5 bases, with 16 bases between. CDR3 in amino acids: CASRGLSAGTEAFF. The CDR3 DNA follows: TGTGCCAGCAGGGGACTCAGTGCGGGGACTGAAGCTTTCTTT.

This clonotype was counted ten times or more. The chain has TRBV9 and TRBJ2-3; a weak D match, TRBD1 (6 bases). Germline lookup yields CDR1 SGDLS and CDR2 YYNGEE. V lost 6 bases, J lost 6 bases, and 17 bases lay in between. CDR3 length: 14 residues. The CDR3, as DNA: TGTGCCAGCAATCAAAGGGGGTCAGGGGATACGCAGTATTTT. Amino acid sequence: CASNQRGSGDTQYF.

In its sample, this clonotype was seen many times. The V gene is TRBV4-2, the J gene TRBJ2-2, with 9 bases identical to TRBD2. The germline V gene has CDR1 LGHNA and CDR2 YNFKEQ. The CDR3 has 17 amino acids. The trim removed 4 bases at V and 0 bases at J, leaving 6 bases unmatched. CDR3 region: CASSRGGRAANTGELFF. CDR3 in DNA: TGTGCCAGCAGCCGGGGCGGGAGGGCCGCGAACACCGGGGAGCTGTTTTTT.

V and J are TRBV4-1 and TRBJ1-4; TRBD1 agrees at 8 bases. This CDR3 has 15 amino acids. V trimming: 6 bases; J trimming: 3 bases; junction bases outside the gene matches: 6. Germline CDR1 is MGHRA and CDR2 is YSYEKL. The CDR3: CASSPGGAANEKLFF. CDR3 bases: TGCGCCAGCAGTCCAGGGGGCGCGGCTAATGAAAAACTGTTTTTT.

This clonotype was picked up many times. The chain couples TRBV20-1 to TRBJ2-7; D is unclear. Germline assignment: CDR1 DFQATT and CDR2 SNEGSKA (reference sequence). The CDR3 covers 11 residues. Trimming shortened V by 2 bases and J by 7 bases, and 9 bases separated the two germline ends. CDR3 sequence: CSARTHGEQYF. DNA for the CDR3: TGCAGTGCTAGAACCCACGGGGAGCAGTACTTC.

This clonotype occurred many times. The rearrangement links TRBV12-3 or TRBV12-4 to TRBJ1-2, with 8 bases that match TRBD1. This CDR3 region has 13 residues. J was trimmed by 3 bases and V by 7 bases; bases with no gene match: 4. CDR3 in DNA: TGTGCCAGCACCGAGACAGGGGACTATGGCTACACCTTC. Amino acid sequence: CASTETGDYGYTF.

This clonotype has at least ten counts. This chain connects TRBV4-3 to TRBJ2-7, with D perhaps TRBD2 (6 bases). V lost 0 bases and J 6 bases, leaving 12 bases between the germline ends. CDR1 LGHNA and CDR2 YSLEER come from the germline V gene. This CDR3 has 14 amino acids. As DNA, the CDR3 is TGCGCCAGCAGCCAAGACCGTGGAGGGACCGAGCAGTACTTC. Its translation: CASSQDRGGTEQYF.